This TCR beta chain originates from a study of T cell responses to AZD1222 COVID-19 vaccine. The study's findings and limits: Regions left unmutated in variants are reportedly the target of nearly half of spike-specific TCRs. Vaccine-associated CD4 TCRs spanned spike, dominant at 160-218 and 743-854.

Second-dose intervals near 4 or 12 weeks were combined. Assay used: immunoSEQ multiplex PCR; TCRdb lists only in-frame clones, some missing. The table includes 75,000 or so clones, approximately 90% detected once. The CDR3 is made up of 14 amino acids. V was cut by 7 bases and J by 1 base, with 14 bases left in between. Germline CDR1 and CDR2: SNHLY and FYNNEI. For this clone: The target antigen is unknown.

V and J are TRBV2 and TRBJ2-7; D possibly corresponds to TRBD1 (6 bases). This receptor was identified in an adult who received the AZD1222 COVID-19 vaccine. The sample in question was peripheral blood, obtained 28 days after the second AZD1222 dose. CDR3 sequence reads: CASTLRDTSYEQYF. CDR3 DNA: TGTGCCAGCACCCTCCGGGACACATCCTACGAGCAGTACTTC. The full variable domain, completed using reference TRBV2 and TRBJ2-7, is EPEVTQTPSHQVTQMGQEVILRCVPISNHLYFYWYRQILGQKVEFLVSFYNNEISEKSEIFDDQFSVERPDGSNFTLKIRSTKLEDSAMYFCASTLRDTSYEQYFGPGTRLTVT.